This T cell receptor (beta chain) was recorded in a study of T-cell memory formation after mild COVID-19. Study observations and caveats: Day 15 to 85 contractors were CD4/CD8 balanced; later expanders leaned CD4+.

V was shortened by 6 bases and J by 0 bases, with 8 bases between the two germline ends. Looked up from germline, CDR1 is SEHNR and CDR2 is FQNEAQ (reference sequence). The CDR3 spans 13 residues. Remarks on this clonotype: Its specificity is unknown.

TCRdb re-called the 5' RACE reads with MiXCR, one entry per CDR3 protein. The sample holds about 620,000 distinct CDR3 sequences; 15% to 20% are singletons and the top ten take 12%. The chain recombines TRBV7-9 with TRBJ2-5, with a possible D match to TRBD2 (5 bases). This TCR came from an adult woman who had mild COVID-19 (a few samples of this study predate the infection). Cell type and time point are not known. The material sequenced was PBMCs or a T cell subset sorted from them (not recorded which). The CDR3 loop is CASSSRDQETQYF. DNA of the CDR3: TGTGCCAGCAGTTCGAGGGACCAAGAGACCCAGTACTTC.